The 15 T cell receptor beta chains reported below all come from one sample, sequenced in a study of cytomegalovirus exposure and HLA in healthy donors. Both 60 Vbeta primers and 13 Jbeta primers went into the PCR. Assay: immunoSEQ multiplex PCR; the TCRdb copy retains only in-frame clones and omits some. The sample holds around 71,000 clones, 55% to 75% seen once. The sample comprised PBMCs. These receptors came from a young man in good health and CMV-seropositive.

V and J are TRBV7-6 and TRBJ2-3; 10 bases fit TRBD2. Germline CDR1 is SGHVS and CDR2 is FNYEAQ. After removal of 2 bases from V and 4 bases from J, the junction contained 6 bases not matched to a gene. CDR3 size: 16 residues. DNA for the CDR3: TGTGCCAGCAGCTTACTAGCGGGGGTAGGGGCAGATACGCAGTATTTT. Translation gives CASSLLAGVGADTQYF.

This chain links TRBV5-1 with TRBJ2-3; 12 nucleotides agree with TRBD2. V lost 2 bases to trimming and J lost 6 bases; unmatched junction nucleotides: 7. The CDR3 sequence is 16 residues long. Germline assignment: CDR1 SGHRS and CDR2 YFSETQ. The CDR3 region has the DNA TGCGCCAGCAGCTTTGGGCTAGCGGGGGGGATGGATACGCAGTATTTT. The encoded protein is CASSFGLAGGMDTQYF.

This rearrangement joins TRBV5-6 to TRBJ1-4, with 8 nucleotides matching TRBD1. The J segment lost 4 bases and the V segment lost 4 bases, leaving 6 bases of the junction unmatched. The CDR3 has 15 residues. The V gene's germline CDR1 is SGHDT and CDR2 YYEEEE. The CDR3 loop reads CASSTSTGVNEKLFF. Here the CDR3 DNA reads TGTGCCAGCAGCACCTCGACAGGGGTTAATGAAAAACTGTTTTTT.

This clone was seen once. The junction and the germline gene differ at one end; a read error may be behind it. J is TRBJ2-3 and V is TRBV7-9, with TRBD1 as a possible D gene (6 bases). The CDR3 has 12 amino acids. CDR1 is SEHNR, CDR2 FQNEAQ, per germline (reference sequence). The CDR3 here is CSSRVEQGTQYF. CDR3 DNA: TGTTCCAGCAGGGTGGAACAGGGTACGCAGTATTTT.

This clone was seen just once. V is TRBV6-6 and J is TRBJ2-2; 7 positions match TRBD1. The CDR3 is 15 amino acids. The junction had 6 bases not matched to a gene; V was cut back by 7 bases and J by 1 base. Per germline, CDR1 MNHNY and CDR2 SVGAGI (reference sequence). CDR3 sequence reads: CASTTGAMNTGELFF. The CDR3 DNA reads as TGTGCCAGCACCACAGGGGCGATGAACACCGGGGAGCTGTTTTTT.

In its sample, this clone was seen a few times. The chain recombines TRBV5-6 with TRBJ1-5; 11 bases map to TRBD1. The germline V gene has CDR1 SGHDT and CDR2 YYEEEE. This CDR3 comprises 16 residues. J was trimmed by 3 bases and V by 4 bases; bases with no gene match: 6. In DNA form, the CDR3 reads TGTGCCAGCAGCGCAAGGGACAGGGGGGTCAATCAGCCCCAGCATTTT. This translates into CASSARDRGVNQPQHF.

The V call is TRBV4-1, the J call TRBJ2-3; D possibly corresponds to TRBD2 (6 bases). Germline lookup yields CDR1 MGHRA and CDR2 YSYEKL. Trimming removed 2 bases from V and 0 bases from J, with 27 bases in between. The CDR3 has 21 amino acids. CDR3 loop: CASSQTPTSFFGGASTDTQYF. In DNA form, the CDR3 reads TGCGCCAGCAGCCAAACTCCGACTTCCTTCTTCGGCGGGGCTAGCACAGATACGCAGTATTTT.

The chain employs TRBV19 and TRBJ1-1, with D tentatively TRBD1 (6 bases). The CDR3 is made up of 13 amino acids. The germline V gene encodes CDR1 LNHDA and CDR2 SQIVND (reference sequence). V was shortened by 6 bases and J by 4 bases, with 12 bases between the two germline ends. As DNA, the CDR3 is TGTGCCAGTAGGGTCGGGGGGCGCACTGAAGCTTTCTTT. Its protein product is CASRVGGRTEAFF.

The chain is built from TRBV13 and TRBJ1-2; D not certain. The CDR3 covers 12 residues. Trimming removed 8 bases at V and 2 bases at J, with 9 bases between. The germline V gene encodes CDR1 PRHDT and CDR2 FYEKMQ (reference sequence). In DNA form, the CDR3 reads TGTGCCAGCTCCCGGGTGAACTATGGCTACACCTTC. It translates to CASSRVNYGYTF.

The chain carries TRBV11-3 and TRBJ2-1; 7 nucleotides agree with TRBD1. The J segment lost 9 bases and the V segment lost 5 bases, leaving 4 bases of the junction unmatched. Germline V gives CDR1 SGHNT, CDR2 YENEEA. The CDR3 spans 12 residues. CDR3 DNA: TGTGCCAGCAGCCCCCCAGGGGGTGAGCAGTTCTTC. It encodes CASSPPGGEQFF.

The chain is built from TRBV5-1 and TRBJ2-5; weak D call: TRBD1 (6 bases). TRBJ2-7 matches the DNA end more closely, so the J call is doubtful. Per the germline V gene, CDR1 is SGHRS and CDR2 is YFSETQ. The CDR3 extends over 15 amino acids. In DNA, the CDR3 is TGCGCCAGCAGCCCCTGGCAGGGGAGTCCCCGCGAGCAGTACTTC. It specifies CASSPWQGSPREQYF.

This clone was observed a few times. V and J are TRBV2 and TRBJ2-3; TRBD2 agrees at 9 bases. The V gene end was trimmed by 6 bases and the J gene end by 2 bases; junction bases not matched to a gene: 6. The CDR3 length is 15 residues. The germline gives CDR1 SNHLY, CDR2 FYNNEI. The chain's CDR3 is CASSQGLANTDTQYF. As DNA, the CDR3 is TGTGCCAGCAGCCAGGGACTAGCCAACACAGATACGCAGTATTTT.

The chain links TRBV28 to TRBJ2-3, with 7 bases lining up with TRBD1. J gave up 7 bases and V 4 bases, and 2 bases lay outside the gene matches. Germline V gene sequence: CDR1 MDHEN, CDR2 SYDVKM. The CDR3 is 12 residues long. DNA for the CDR3: TGTGCCAGCAGTTGGGACAGTCATACGCAGTATTTT. Protein sequence: CASSWDSHTQYF.

The chain combines TRBV28 with TRBJ2-5; possibly TRBD1 for D (6 bases). This CDR3 comprises 12 residues. V lost 5 bases and J lost 11, with 15 bases in between. Germline assignment: CDR1 MDHEN and CDR2 SYDVKM. The CDR3 sequence is CASSLRQVQQYF. DNA for the CDR3: TGTGCCAGCAGTCTTCGACAGGTCCAGCAGTACTTC.

The V gene is TRBV6-1, the J gene TRBJ2-7; D is unresolved. Trimming stripped 3 bases from V and 10 bases from J, with 13 bases between. Germline V gives CDR1 MNHNS, CDR2 SASEGT. The CDR3 is 12 residues long. The CDR3 bases are TGTGCCAGCAGTGAGGCTTTATTATCACAGTACTTC. Translated, it gives CASSEALLSQYF.